The clone carrying this T cell receptor beta chain was picked up one time. This sample was included in a study of blood T cell repertoires in COVID-19. Turning to the study itself: Symptom resolution, clearance, or two negative PCRs marked the recovered donors of Cohort 3.

Repertoires were generated with immunoSEQ multiplex PCR, while TCRdb's copy carries only in-frame clones and drops some. The data contain around 360,000 clones, about 90% of them singletons. The sequenced sample was PBMCs or T cells enriched from blood (not recorded which). The TCR sequence derives from a man between 40 and 49 years old in a cohort exposed to, infected with or recovered from COVID-19 (not recorded which).

The DNA of the CDR3 is TGTGCCAGCACCGGGACTTCCTACGAGCAGTACTTC. Translated: CASTGTSYEQYF. The chain carries TRBV5-4 and TRBJ2-7, with D possibly matching TRBD2 (6 bases). Trimming pared 6 bases from V and 1 base from J, leaving 8 bases between. This CDR3 has 12 residues. CDR1 is SGHNT, CDR2 YYREEE, per germline (reference sequence).